This T cell receptor beta chain appears in the sequencing data of a study of T cell responses to AZD1222 COVID-19 vaccine. Germline assignment: CDR1 SGDLS and CDR2 YYNGEE. This CDR3 is built from 18 residues. V was pared by 0 bases and J by 0 bases, with 10 bases of the junction left unmatched. The table came from immunoSEQ multiplex PCR; TCRdb's copy has only in-frame clones and leaves some out. Among roughly 180,000 clones listed, 85% to 95% were seen once. Concerning this clone itself: The antigen is undetermined.

Notes on the study in general: The donors showed a predominance of white British ancestry and of females, with possible underestimation of clonal diversity. At baseline, seropositivity was found in only a handful of AZD1222 recipients. Across spike, vaccine-associated CD4 TCRs were found, dominant at 160-218 and 743-854.

The chain has TRBV9 and TRBJ1-1, with TRBD1 matching 8 bases. The source was peripheral blood, collected 28 days after the second AZD1222 dose. The sequence derives from an adult who received the AZD1222 COVID-19 vaccine. The CDR3 here is CASSVDQGAMGMNTEAFF. The DNA for the CDR3 is TGTGCCAGCAGCGTAGATCAGGGGGCGATGGGTATGAACACTGAAGCTTTCTTT.